This T cell receptor beta chain came from a study of CD8+CD57+ T cells in acquired aplastic anemia. Study summary: DNA per sorted CD4+ or CD8+ sample ranged about 0.18 to 30 ug, averaging roughly 3.3 ug.

It was genomic DNA that served as the template for profiling TCR beta VDJ and CDR3. TCRdb fed the reads into MiXCR, producing one record per CDR3 protein. Of roughly 300,000 distinct CDR3 sequences listed, about 56% are singletons. Between the trimmed V and J ends, which lost 4 bases and 5 bases, there was a span of 20 bases. The CDR3 totals 15 residues. Germline assignment: CDR1 DFQATT and CDR2 SNEGSKA (reference sequence). This clonotype was seen repeatedly, ten times or more. The antigen remains undetermined. Study-wide results and caveats: Almost 30 sequences, all CD8+ CDR3, were shared between patients and controls. Statistical testing detected no significant gap in CD8+ Simpson's diversity between patients and controls.

This receptor was taken from a human donor with severe aplastic anemia or a healthy control (not recorded which). The chain carries TRBV20-1 and TRBJ2-5, with D perhaps being TRBD1 or TRBD2 (6 bases each). The sample taken for sequencing was sorted CD4+, CD8+, or CD8+CD57+ T cells (not recorded which) from PBMCs. CDR3 coding DNA: TGCAGTGCTATTCGGATCGGGGGCCTCCACGAGACCCAGTACTTC. It encodes CSAIRIGGLHETQYF.